The 3 T cell receptor beta chains below come from one sample, sequenced in a study of cytomegalovirus exposure and HLA in healthy donors. The PCR had 60 Vbeta and 13 Jbeta primers. This table comes from immunoSEQ multiplex PCR, and its TCRdb copy is limited to in-frame clones, with some not included. The sample holds approximately 52,000 clones. Sample: PBMCs. These receptors originate from a woman aged 60 to 75 in good health and CMV-seropositive.

The gene calls are TRBV19 and TRBJ1-2; 8 bases line up with TRBD1. Germline CDR1 and CDR2: LNHDA and SQIVND (reference sequence). The CDR3 runs to 15 residues. V shed 6 bases, J shed 5 bases, and the junction held 11 bases outside the gene matches. CDR3 protein: CASSYKGTGAYGYTF. The CDR3 coding sequence is TGTGCCAGTAGCTATAAAGGGACAGGAGCTTATGGCTACACCTTC.

The genes are TRBV19 and TRBJ1-1, with D perhaps TRBD1 (5 bases). The ends were cut back, 1 base at V and 0 bases at J, with 6 bases in the middle. Per germline, CDR1 LNHDA and CDR2 SQIVND (reference sequence). This CDR3 has 14 amino acids. In nucleotides, the CDR3 is TGTGCCAGTAGTATAGGGACACTGAACACTGAAGCTTTCTTT. This encodes CASSIGTLNTEAFF.

J is TRBJ2-5 and V is TRBV15; 7 bases are a match to TRBD1. J lost 4 bases, V lost 0 bases, and 2 bases had no gene match. Germline CDR1 and CDR2: LNHNV and YYDKDF (reference sequence). This CDR3 is 14 amino acids long. This CDR3 reads CATSRERGLETQYF. Written as DNA, the CDR3 is TGTGCCACCAGCAGAGAAAGGGGGCTAGAGACCCAGTACTTC.